What follows are 3 T cell receptor beta chains derived from one specimen sequenced in a study of CD8 T cells in Susac syndrome. An amount of RNA that ranged from roughly 0.45 to 1 ug was reverse transcribed with random hexamers. TCRdb recomputed calls from the immunoSEQ multiplex PCR reads with MiXCR, one row per CDR3 protein. The sample has 100,000 to 150,000 distinct CDR3 sequences; around 94% are singletons. Sequencing was done on a sample of CD8+ T cells from PBMCs. These receptors were taken from a human donor with Susac syndrome.

The rearrangement joins TRBV18 to TRBJ2-3; 13 positions agree with TRBD2. Germline lookup yields CDR1 KGHSH and CDR2 LQKENI. CDR3 length: 15 residues. V lost 8 bases to trimming and J lost 4 bases; unmatched junction nucleotides: 6. CDR3 nucleotide sequence: TGTGCCAGCGCGCCACTAGCGGGGGGGCCAGATACGCAGTATTTT. It codes for CASAPLAGGPDTQYF.

The rearrangement links TRBV6-2 or TRBV6-3 to TRBJ1-1; 7 bases match TRBD1. Germline CDR1 reads MNHEY; CDR2 reads SVGEGT. The CDR3 totals 13 residues. With V trimmed by 1 base and J by 7 bases, 3 bases remained unmatched. CDR3 DNA sequence: TGTGCCAGCAGTTACTTTGGGACAGTTGAAGCTTTCTTT. Translated: CASSYFGTVEAFF.

The V call is TRBV3-1, the J call TRBJ2-5, with 8 nucleotides matching TRBD1. Germline trimming cut 0 bases from V and 5 bases from J; bases unmatched to any gene: 8. Germline V lookup: CDR1 LGHDT, CDR2 YNNKEL (reference sequence). CDR3 length: 16 residues. CDR3 in DNA: TGTGCCAGCAGCCAAGAACAGGGGGTTTTCATGGAGACCCAGTACTTC. Encoded protein: CASSQEQGVFMETQYF.